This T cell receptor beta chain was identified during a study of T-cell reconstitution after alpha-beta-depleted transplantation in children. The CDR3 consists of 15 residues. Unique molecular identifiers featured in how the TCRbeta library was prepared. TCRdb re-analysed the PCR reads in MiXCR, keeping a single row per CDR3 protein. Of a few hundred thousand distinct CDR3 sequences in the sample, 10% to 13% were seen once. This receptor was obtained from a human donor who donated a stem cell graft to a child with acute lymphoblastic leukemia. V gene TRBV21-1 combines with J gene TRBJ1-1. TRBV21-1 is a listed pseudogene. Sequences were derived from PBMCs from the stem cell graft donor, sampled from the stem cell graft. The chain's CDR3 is CASSKGSVMNTEAFF. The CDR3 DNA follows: TGTGCCAGCAGCAAAGGTTCAGTTATGAACACTGAAGCTTTCTTT.